This T cell receptor beta chain comes out of a study of blood T cell repertoires in COVID-19. Sequencing used immunoSEQ multiplex PCR; TCRdb keeps in-frame clones, though not all of them. In the table there are some 38,000 clones, 85% of which are singletons. The clonotype comes from a man aged 50-59 years with active COVID-19. Specimen: peripheral blood.

CDR3: CASSPVRAGQGIEKLFF. DNA for the CDR3: TGTGCCAGCTCACCAGTCCGGGCGGGGCAGGGTATTGAAAAACTGTTTTTT. The chain couples TRBV18 to TRBJ1-4; a weak D match, TRBD1 (5 bases). CDR1 is KGHSH, CDR2 LQKENI, per germline. This CDR3 comprises 17 residues. Between the trimmed V and J ends, which lost 2 bases and 7 bases, there was a span of 20 bases.